What follows describes a single TCR beta chain. These data belong to a study of T cell responses to AZD1222 COVID-19 vaccine. This table comes from immunoSEQ multiplex PCR, and its TCRdb copy is limited to in-frame clones, with some not included. The sample contains 89,000 or so clones, about 89% of which appear only once. This receptor was taken from an adult who received the AZD1222 COVID-19 vaccine. The sequencing here drew on peripheral blood, taken 28 days after the second AZD1222 dose.

CDR3 nucleotide sequence: TGTGCCAGTGCCGGGACGTGGAACTATGGCTACACCTTC. Its protein product is CASAGTWNYGYTF. The chain combines TRBV19 with TRBJ1-2; D is perhaps TRBD1 (5 bases). The V end lost 8 bases, the J end lost 2 bases, and 12 bases lay between the germline ends. Germline CDR1 and CDR2: LNHDA and SQIVND (reference sequence). The CDR3 extends over 13 amino acids.